Following are 15 T cell receptor beta chains from one sample sequenced in a study of T cell responses to AZD1222 COVID-19 vaccine. Repertoires were generated with immunoSEQ multiplex PCR, while TCRdb's copy carries only in-frame clones and drops some. Of about 150,000 clones in the sample, just over 90% were seen once. The material was peripheral blood, obtained 28 days after the second AZD1222 dose. The receptors originated from an adult who received the AZD1222 COVID-19 vaccine.

This clone is a singleton in its sample. The CDR3 DNA reads as TGTGCCAGCAGTTTTTCGGGGCCCAATTCACCCCTCCACTTT. Amino acids: CASSFSGPNSPLHF. The chain joins TRBV27 to TRBJ1-6; D perhaps matches TRBD1 (5 bases). Trimming took 3 bases from V and 7 from J, leaving 10 bases between them. Per the germline V gene, CDR1 is MNHEY and CDR2 is SMNVEV (reference sequence). CDR3 length equals 14 residues.

The rearrangement links TRBV19 to TRBJ2-2, with no clear D. The germline V gene encodes CDR1 LNHDA and CDR2 SQIVND (reference sequence). V shed 1 base and J shed 1 base, with 4 bases lying between them. The CDR3 runs to 14 residues. The CDR3 DNA follows: TGTGCCAGTAGTATAGTTGGGAACACCGGGGAGCTGTTTTTT. Its translation: CASSIVGNTGELFF.

This chain uses TRBV4-1 with TRBJ2-2; D gene unclear. The V end lost 0 bases, the J end lost 7 bases, and 12 bases lay between the germline ends. This CDR3 region has 15 residues. The germline V gene has CDR1 MGHRA and CDR2 YSYEKL. CDR3 sequence reads: CASSQESAIGGELFF. The CDR3 DNA reads as TGCGCCAGCAGCCAAGAATCGGCAATAGGCGGGGAGCTGTTTTTT.

DNA for the CDR3: TGTGCCAGTAGTATAGGCGAAGTTAGCGGTGAAAAACTGTTTTTT. Translated, it gives CASSIGEVSGEKLFF. The chain combines TRBV19 with TRBJ1-4, with no clear D. V was pared by 1 base and J by 7 bases, with 13 bases between. Germline V gives CDR1 LNHDA, CDR2 SQIVND (reference sequence). CDR3 size: 15 residues.

This clone was seen a single time. The chain uses TRBV12-3 or TRBV12-4 and TRBJ1-1, with a possible D match to TRBD1 (5 bases). The V end was cut by 2 bases, the J end by 6 bases, with 10 bases between. This CDR3 is built from 13 residues. This chain's CDR3 is CASSLLVGAEAFF. For the CDR3, the DNA is TGTGCCAGCAGTTTACTGGTGGGGGCTGAAGCTTTCTTT.

The chain combines TRBV5-4 with TRBJ1-4; D remains ambiguous. The ends were cut back, 0 bases at V and 6 bases at J, with 9 bases in the middle. The germline CDR1 and CDR2 sequences are SGHNT and YYREEE (reference sequence). The CDR3 has 14 amino acids. Here the CDR3 reads CASSLESEDEKLFF. CDR3 bases: TGTGCCAGCAGCTTGGAGTCAGAGGATGAAAAACTGTTTTTT.

In DNA, the CDR3 is TGTGCCAGCAGGACTAGCTCTAGCACAGATACGCAGTATTTT. This encodes CASRTSSSTDTQYF. The chain combines TRBV7-3 with TRBJ2-3; TRBD2 agrees at 7 bases. The CDR3 spans 14 residues. Germline values: CDR1 SGHTA, CDR2 FQGTGA. The V and J ends lost 6 bases and 0 bases, in that order; junction bases with no gene match: 3.

This clone was counted a single time. V usage is TRBV7-9 and J usage is TRBJ2-1; 9 nucleotides line up with TRBD2. The CDR3 covers 16 residues. Germline CDR1 reads SEHNR; CDR2 reads FQNEAQ (reference sequence). Losses at the gene ends were 0 bases for V and 7 bases for J; bases not matched to a gene: 7. CDR3 sequence reads: CASSLAGGGASNEQFF. CDR3 in DNA: TGTGCCAGCAGCTTAGCGGGCGGGGGGGCCAGTAATGAGCAGTTCTTC.

The chain is built from TRBV18 and TRBJ2-3; the match to TRBD1 covers 7 bases. The trim removed 3 bases at V and 5 bases at J, leaving 8 bases unmatched. The CDR3 contains 15 residues. Germline loops: CDR1 KGHSH, CDR2 LQKENI. CDR3 bases: TGTGCCAGCTCACCTCCAGAACAGGGGCAAGATACGCAGTATTTT. It specifies CASSPPEQGQDTQYF.

This clone appeared once. This sequence joins TRBV14 and TRBJ2-7; no definite D call. CDR1 is SGHDN, CDR2 FVKESK, per germline. The CDR3 totals 13 residues. V lost 0 bases and J lost 7, with 10 bases in between. The CDR3 DNA reads as TGTGCCAGCAGCCAAGACGTAACTCGGGAGCAGTACTTC. The encoded protein is CASSQDVTREQYF. Full variable domain (missing parts from reference TRBV14 and TRBJ2-7): EAGVTQFPSHSVIEKGQTVTLRCDPISGHDNLYWYRRVMGKEIKFLLHFVKESKQDESGMPNNRFLAERTGGTYSTLKVQPAELEDSGVYFCASSQDVTREQYFGPGTRLTVT.

The chain employs TRBV20-1 and TRBJ1-2, with D tentatively TRBD1 (5 bases). The CDR3 covers 17 residues. Germline loops: CDR1 DFQATT, CDR2 SNEGSKA (reference sequence). Trimming stripped 3 bases from V and 2 bases from J, with 22 bases between. Here the CDR3 reads CSASSGGDRFTNYGYTF. In nucleotides, the CDR3 is TGCAGTGCTAGTTCCGGGGGTGACCGGTTCACGAACTATGGCTACACCTTC.

This rearrangement joins TRBV10-3 to TRBJ1-2; 9 bases align to TRBD1. Germline V gives CDR1 ENHRY, CDR2 SYGVKD. This CDR3 has 18 amino acids. The J segment lost 8 bases and the V segment lost 2 bases, leaving 18 bases of the junction unmatched. The CDR3, as DNA: TGTGCCATCAGTGAGAAGATAGTAATTGGGGACAGGGATGGAGGCTACACCTTC. Translation: CAISEKIVIGDRDGGYTF.

The rearrangement joins TRBV28 to TRBJ1-4, with a tentative D call TRBD1 (6 bases). The CDR3 is 15 residues long. Germline V gene sequence: CDR1 MDHEN, CDR2 SYDVKM. V was shortened by 5 bases and J by 7 bases, with 17 bases between the two germline ends. CDR3 bases: TGTGCCAGCAGTCTAGCGGGGGGCAAGAGTGAAAAACTGTTTTTT. Encoded protein: CASSLAGGKSEKLFF.

The rearrangement joins TRBV5-6 to TRBJ2-7, with 10 bases lining up with TRBD1. CDR1 is SGHDT, CDR2 YYEEEE, per germline. V lost 4 bases and J lost 7; bases outside the gene matches: 5. The CDR3 loop spans 13 amino acids. CDR3 coding DNA: TGTGCCAGCAGCCGGGACAGGGGTCGGGAGCAGTACTTC. The encoded protein is CASSRDRGREQYF.

The genes are TRBV19 and TRBJ2-1, with 9 bases that match TRBD1. The CDR3 is 14 residues long. Germline CDR1 and CDR2: LNHDA and SQIVND (reference sequence). V lost 4 bases, J lost 3 bases, and 1 base stayed unmatched. The chain's CDR3 is CASSRGQGYNEQFF. In nucleotides, the CDR3 is TGTGCCAGTAGTAGGGGACAGGGCTACAATGAGCAGTTCTTC. Full variable domain (remainder filled in from reference TRBV19 and TRBJ2-1): DGGITQSPKYLFRKEGQNVTLSCEQNLNHDAMYWYRQDPGQGLRLIYYSQIVNDFQKGDIAEGYSVSREKKESFPLTVTSAQKNPTAFYLCASSRGQGYNEQFFGPGTRLTVL.